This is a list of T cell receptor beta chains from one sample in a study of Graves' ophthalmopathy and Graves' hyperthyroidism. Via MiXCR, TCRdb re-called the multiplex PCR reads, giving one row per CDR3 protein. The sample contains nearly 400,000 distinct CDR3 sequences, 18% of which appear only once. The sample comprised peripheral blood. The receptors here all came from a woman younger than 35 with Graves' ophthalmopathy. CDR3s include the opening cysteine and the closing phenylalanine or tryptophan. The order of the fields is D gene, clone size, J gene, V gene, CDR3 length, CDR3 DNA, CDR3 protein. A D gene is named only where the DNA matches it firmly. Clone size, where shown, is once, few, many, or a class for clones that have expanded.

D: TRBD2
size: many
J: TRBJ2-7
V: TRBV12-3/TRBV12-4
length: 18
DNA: TGTGCCAGCAGCCGGCGGAGCGCCACTAGCGGGAGGCCCTACGAGCAGTACTTC
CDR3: CASSRRSATSGRPYEQYF

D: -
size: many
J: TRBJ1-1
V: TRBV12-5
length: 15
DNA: TGTGCTAGTGGTTCTGGCGGGCCCAGGGACACTGAAGCTTTCTTT
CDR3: CASGSGGPRDTEAFF

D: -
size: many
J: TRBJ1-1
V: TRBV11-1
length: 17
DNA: TGTGCCAGCAGCCCACTAAGGGGGGGCTTTAAGAACACTGAAGCTTTCTTT
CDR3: CASSPLRGGFKNTEAFF

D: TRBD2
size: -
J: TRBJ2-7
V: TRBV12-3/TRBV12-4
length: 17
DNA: TGTGCCAGCAGTTTACCTAGCGGGGGGGGAATCTCCTACGAGCAGTACTTC
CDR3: CASSLPSGGGISYEQYF

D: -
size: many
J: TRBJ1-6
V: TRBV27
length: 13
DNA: TGTGCCAGCAGTCCCCTTCCTAATTCACCCCTCCACTTT
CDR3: CASSPLPNSPLHF

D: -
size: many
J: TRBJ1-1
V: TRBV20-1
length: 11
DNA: TGCAGTGCTAGGCAGAACACTGAAGCTTTCTTT
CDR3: CSARQNTEAFF

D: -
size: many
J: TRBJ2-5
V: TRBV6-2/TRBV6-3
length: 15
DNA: TGTGCCAGCAACATCCCATCAGAGCTTCGGGAGACCCAGTACTTC
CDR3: CASNIPSELRETQYF

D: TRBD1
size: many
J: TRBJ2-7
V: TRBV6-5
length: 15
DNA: TGTGCCAGCAGTTACACAGGGGTAGCCTCCTACGAGCAGTACTTC
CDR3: CASSYTGVASYEQYF

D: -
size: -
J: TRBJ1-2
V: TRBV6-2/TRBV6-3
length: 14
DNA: TGTGCCAGCAGTTGGGACCGGACTAACTATGGCTACACCTTC
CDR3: CASSWDRTNYGYTF

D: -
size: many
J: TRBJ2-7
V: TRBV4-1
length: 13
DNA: TGCGCCAGCAGCCAGACTTACGGGGGCGAGCAGTACTTC
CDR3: CASSQTYGGEQYF

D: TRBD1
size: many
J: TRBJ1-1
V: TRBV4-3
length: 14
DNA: TGCGCCAGCAGCCAATCCAGGGGGGCGACTGAAGCTTTCTTT
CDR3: CASSQSRGATEAFF

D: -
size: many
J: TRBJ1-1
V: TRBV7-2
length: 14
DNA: TGTGCCAGCAGCTTAGAGGTAGAGAACACTGAAGCTTTCTTT
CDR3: CASSLEVENTEAFF

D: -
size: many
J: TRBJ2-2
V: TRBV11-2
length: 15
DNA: TGTGCCAGCAGCTATGGACACGGACTCACCGGGGAGCTGTTTTTT
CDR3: CASSYGHGLTGELFF

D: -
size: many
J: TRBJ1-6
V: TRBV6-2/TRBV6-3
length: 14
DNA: TGTGCCAGCAATACCGGGACGGGGAATTCACCCCTCCACTTT
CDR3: CASNTGTGNSPLHF

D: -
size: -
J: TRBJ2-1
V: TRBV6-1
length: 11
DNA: TGTGCCAGCCTACGGGGAAATGAGCAGTTCTTC
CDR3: CASLRGNEQFF

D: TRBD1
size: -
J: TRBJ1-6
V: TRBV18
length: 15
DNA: TGTGCCAGCTCACCACAGGGGGCTAGCTACTCCCCCCTCCACTTT
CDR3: CASSPQGASYSPLHF

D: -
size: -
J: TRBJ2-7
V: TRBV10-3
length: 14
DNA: TGTGCCATCAGCGATAACAGGGCCGCCTACGAGCAGTACTTC
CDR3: CAISDNRAAYEQYF

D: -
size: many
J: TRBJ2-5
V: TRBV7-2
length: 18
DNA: TGTGCCAGCAGCGGACCTCAGGTGCAGGGGCCCTACCAAGAGACCCAGTACTTC
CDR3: CASSGPQVQGPYQETQYF

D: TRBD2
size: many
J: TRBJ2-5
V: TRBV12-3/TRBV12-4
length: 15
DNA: TGTGCCAGCAGTTTCGCTAGCGGGGCCCAAGAGACCCAGTACTTC
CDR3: CASSFASGAQETQYF

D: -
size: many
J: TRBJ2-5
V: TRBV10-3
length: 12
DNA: TGTGCCATCAGCCGGGACCAAGAGACCCAGTACTTC
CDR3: CAISRDQETQYF

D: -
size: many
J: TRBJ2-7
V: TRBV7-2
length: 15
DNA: TGTGCCAGCAGCTTAGTGGGCGGGCAGAAGTACGAGCAGTACTTC
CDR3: CASSLVGGQKYEQYF

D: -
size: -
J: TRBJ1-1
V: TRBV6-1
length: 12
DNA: TGTGCCAGCAGTGAAGAGACGGTGGAAGCTTTCTTT
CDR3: CASSEETVEAFF

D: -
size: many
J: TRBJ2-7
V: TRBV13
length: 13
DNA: TGTGCCAGCAGCGAGGAACAGGGCTACGAGCAGTACTTC
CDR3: CASSEEQGYEQYF

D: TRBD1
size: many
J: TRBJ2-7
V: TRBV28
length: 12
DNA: TGTGCCAGCAGTGGAGACAGGGCCGAGCAGTACTTC
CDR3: CASSGDRAEQYF

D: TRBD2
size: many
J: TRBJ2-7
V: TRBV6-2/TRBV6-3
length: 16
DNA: TGTGCCAGCAGATCCCCCCCGGGACTAGCAGACTACGAGCAGTACTTC
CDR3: CASRSPPGLADYEQYF

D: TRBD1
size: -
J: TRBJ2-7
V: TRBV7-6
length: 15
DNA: TGTGCCAGCAGCTTACGGACAGGGGTGGGGTACGAGCAGTACTTC
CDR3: CASSLRTGVGYEQYF

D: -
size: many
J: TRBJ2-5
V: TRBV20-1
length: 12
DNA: TGCAGTGCCAAGGGCCTAGATGGGACCCAGTACTTC
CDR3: CSAKGLDGTQYF

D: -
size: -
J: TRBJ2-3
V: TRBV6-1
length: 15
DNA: TGTGCCAGCAGTGCCCTAGCGTTGGGACTGAATACGCAGTATTTT
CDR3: CASSALALGLNTQYF

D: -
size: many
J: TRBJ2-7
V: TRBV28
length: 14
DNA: TGTGCCAGCAGTTCCTTCGGTAACCACTACGAGCAGTACTTC
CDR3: CASSSFGNHYEQYF

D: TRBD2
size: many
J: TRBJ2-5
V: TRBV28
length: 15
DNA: TGTGCCAGCAGTTTAGATGCGGGGGGCCCGCGGGGTGGGTACTTC
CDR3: CASSLDAGGPRGGYF

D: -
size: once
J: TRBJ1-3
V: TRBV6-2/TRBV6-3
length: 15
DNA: TGTGCCAGCAGTTTCGACAGTACATCTGGAAACACCATATATTTT
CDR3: CASSFDSTSGNTIYF

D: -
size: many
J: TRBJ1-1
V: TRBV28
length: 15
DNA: TGTGCCAGCAGTTTATTTGGGGTAGGTCACACTGAAGCTTTCTTT
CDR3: CASSLFGVGHTEAFF

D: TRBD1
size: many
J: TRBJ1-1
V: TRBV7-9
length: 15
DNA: TGTGCCAGCAGCTTAGTTTTGGACAGGGGCACTGAAGCTTTCTTT
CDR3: CASSLVLDRGTEAFF

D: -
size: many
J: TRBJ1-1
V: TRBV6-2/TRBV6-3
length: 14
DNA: TGTGCCAGCAGCCTGACTAAGGGGAACACTGAAGCTTTCTTT
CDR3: CASSLTKGNTEAFF

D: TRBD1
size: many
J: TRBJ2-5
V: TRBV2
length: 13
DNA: TGTGCCAACACCCGGGACAGTCAAGAGACCCAGTACTTC
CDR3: CANTRDSQETQYF

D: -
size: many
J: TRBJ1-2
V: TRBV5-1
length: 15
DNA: TGCGCCAGCAGCTTGGAAGAGGCCGTACGCTATGGCTACACCTTC
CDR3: CASSLEEAVRYGYTF

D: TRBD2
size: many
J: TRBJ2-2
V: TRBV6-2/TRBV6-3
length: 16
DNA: TGTGCCATCCCCGGCAGCGGGAGGGCTAACACCGGGGAGCTGTTTTTT
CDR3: CAIPGSGRANTGELFF

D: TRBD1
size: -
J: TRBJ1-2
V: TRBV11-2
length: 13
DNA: TGTGCCAGCGGCCCGGACAGGTTATATGGCTACACCTTC
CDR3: CASGPDRLYGYTF

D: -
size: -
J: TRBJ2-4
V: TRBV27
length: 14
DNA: TGTGCCAGCAGTTACCTAGGGCCCAAAAACATTCAGTACTTC
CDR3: CASSYLGPKNIQYF

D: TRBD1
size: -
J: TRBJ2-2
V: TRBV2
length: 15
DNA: TGTGCCAGCAGGGCGACAGGGTCCCACACCGGGGAGCTGTTTTTT
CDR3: CASRATGSHTGELFF